This TCR beta chain was sequenced during a study of naive and memory T cell subsets. Study results and caveats: Naive and memory repertoire findings lacked a ground truth for validation. In naive cells, over 95% of TCR sequences were seen only once.

The sample holds many counts of this clonotype. Its antigen is still unknown. CD4 T cells were positively selected, then CD8 T cells from the CD4-negative fraction. Cells stained for CD3, CD4, CD8, CD45RA and CD27 were sorted into four subsets. The beta constant-region primer was an equimolar mix of two oligonucleotides covering TRBC1 and TRBC2. TCRdb reanalysed the UMI-ligation and nested PCR reads using MiXCR and keeps one entry per CDR3 protein. In the table there are around 35,000 distinct CDR3 sequences, about an eighth of which are singletons. Germline V lookup: CDR1 DFQATT, CDR2 SNEGSKA (reference sequence). This CDR3 comprises 16 residues. Trimming took off 2 bases at V and 7 bases at J, with 20 bases between the two ends.

The source material was effector memory CD4+ T cells from blood. Subset: effector memory, CD45RA- CD27-. V gene TRBV20-1 combines with J gene TRBJ2-2; maybe TRBD1 (6 bases). The TCR comes from a human donor in good health. The CDR3 spells CSARPNRVGDIGELFF. CDR3 nucleotides: TGCAGTGCTAGACCAAACAGGGTCGGGGACATCGGGGAGCTGTTTTTT.